The 8 T cell receptor beta chains presented below share a single source sample, sequenced in a study of T cells in Graves' hyperthyroidism and ophthalmopathy. The TCR beta CDR3 regions underwent amplification using RNA transcripts as the source. The HTBI primer set was used in a first-round RT-PCR of the TCR CDR3. Each CDR3 protein is one row after TCRdb ran MiXCR on the multiplex PCR reads. The data contain a few hundred thousand distinct CDR3 sequences, 13% of them singletons. Sequences were obtained from blood. The receptors stem from a man aged 25-45 years with Graves' hyperthyroidism that later progressed to Graves' ophthalmopathy.

In this sample, this clonotype turned up many times. This chain uses TRBV12-5 with TRBJ1-1; D is perhaps TRBD1 (5 bases). V was clipped by 2 bases and J by 10 bases, with 29 bases between them. The CDR3 loop spans 18 amino acids. CDR1 LGHNT and CDR2 FRNRAP come from the germline V gene. The CDR3 bases are TGTGCTAGTGGTTTGTCTTCTGGGAGGCCCTCACCGGGGGTAGTAGCTTTCTTT. Its protein is CASGLSSGRPSPGVVAFF. Full variable domain (missing parts from reference TRBV12-5 and TRBJ1-1): DARVTQTPRHKVTEMGQEVTMRCQPILGHNTVFWYRQTMMQGLELLAYFRNRAPLDDSGMPKDRFSAEMPDATLATLKIQPSEPRDSAVYFCASGLSSGRPSPGVVAFFGQGTRLTVV.

This clonotype was observed at least ten times. The chain carries TRBV7-9 and TRBJ2-3; 7 nucleotides agree with TRBD2. The CDR3 has 16 amino acids. Losses at the gene ends were 4 bases for V and 0 bases for J; bases not matched to a gene: 7. The germline V gene has CDR1 SEHNR and CDR2 FQNEAQ (reference sequence). This chain's CDR3 is CASSYGAGTSTDTQYF. As DNA, the CDR3 is TGTGCCAGCAGCTATGGAGCGGGGACCAGCACAGATACGCAGTATTTT. Based on the CDR3 plus reference TRBV7-9 and TRBJ2-3, the full variable domain is DTGVSQNPRHKITKRGQNVTFRCDPISEHNRLYWYRQTLGQGPEFLTYFQNEAQLEKSRLLSDRFSAERPKGSFSTLEIQRTEQGDSAMYLCASSYGAGTSTDTQYFGPGTRLTVL.

This clonotype was found many times. For the CDR3, the DNA is TGTGCTAGTGGTTGGGGACAGGGATGGACTGAAGCTTTCTTT. Translated, it gives CASGWGQGWTEAFF. The V and J genes are TRBV12-5 and TRBJ1-1; 9 bases match TRBD1. Germline V gene lookup returns CDR1 LGHNT and CDR2 FRNRAP. The V gene end was trimmed by 4 bases and the J gene end by 5 bases; junction bases not matched to a gene: 5. This CDR3 comprises 14 residues.

V usage is TRBV9 and J usage is TRBJ2-1; 10 bases match TRBD2. The CDR3 length is 16 residues. The germline gives CDR1 SGDLS, CDR2 YYNGEE. J lost 5 bases, V lost 0 bases, and 5 bases had no gene match. The CDR3 bases are TGTGCCAGCAGCGTAGGGAGCGGGGGGGGGGACAATGAGCAGTTCTTC. This translates into CASSVGSGGGDNEQFF. Supplemented by reference TRBV9 and TRBJ2-1, the full variable domain reads DSGVTQTPKHLITATGQRVTLRCSPRSGDLSVYWYQQSLDQGLQFLIQYYNGEERAKGNILERFSAQQFPDLHSELNLSSLELGDSALYFCASSVGSGGGDNEQFFGPGTRLTVL.

This clonotype showed up many times. The gene calls are TRBV12-3 or TRBV12-4 and TRBJ1-5; weak D call: TRBD1 (6 bases). The CDR3 length is 18 residues. The V gene lost 4 bases and the J gene lost 5 bases, with 24 bases spanning the gap. CDR3 sequence reads: CASSSARGARGGDQPQHF. The CDR3 nucleotides are TGTGCCAGCAGTTCGGCCCGGGGGGCGCGAGGGGGTGATCAGCCCCAGCATTTT.

The table lists this clonotype with many counts. The chain has TRBV30 and TRBJ1-1; TRBD1 matches at 8 bases. The CDR3 has 15 residues. CDR1 and CDR2 (germline): GTSNPN, SVGIG (reference sequence). The V gene end was trimmed by 3 bases and the J gene end by 1 base; junction bases not matched to a gene: 7. This CDR3 is CAWSLGQGANTEAFF. The CDR3 region has the DNA TGTGCCTGGAGCCTCGGCCAGGGGGCGAACACTGAAGCTTTCTTT.

With regard to this clonotype: A read error is possible here, since a much larger clone lies one base away. Since no conserved phenylalanine or tryptophan closes the CDR3, a read error is the likely cause. The V gene is TRBV30, the J gene TRBJ1-1; the D is unclear. Germline loops: CDR1 GTSNPN, CDR2 SVGIG (reference sequence). The CDR3 has 12 amino acids. Trimming removed 0 bases at V and 10 bases at J, with 12 bases between. The CDR3 DNA reads TGTGCCTGGAGTGTTGAGGGTCCGGGAGCTTTCCTT. Translated: CAWSVEGPGAFL.

This clonotype was detected a few times. Since a much larger clone is just one base distant, this may be a read error. V usage is TRBV11-2 and J usage is TRBJ1-1; D is possibly TRBD1 (5 bases). Germline V gives CDR1 SGHAT, CDR2 FQNNGV. This CDR3 has 13 residues. The CDR3 region has the DNA TGTGCCAGCAGCTTAGCTCCGGACACTGGAGCTTTCTTT. This translates into CASSLAPDTGAFF.